Presented here are 3 T cell receptor beta chains from one specimen sequenced in a study of T cells in Graves' hyperthyroidism and ophthalmopathy (dated by TCRdb to 2018 to 2020). Library prep was done by multiplex PCR. TCRdb shows the sequencer as Illumina HiSeq 2000. The TCR beta CDR3 regions were amplified from the RNA transcripts. A first-round RT-PCR of the TCR CDR3 used the HTBI primer set with the Qiagen OneStep RT-PCR kit. The public reads were run again by TCRdb, first through fastp at Q25 and then through MiXCR, and only productive beta chains were kept. Each CDR3 protein appears once, grouped with its most common genes and DNA. Present in this sample are hundreds of thousands of distinct CDR3 sequences, around an eighth of which were seen just once. Around 28% of the sample rests with the top ten. Sequencing was carried out using blood. These receptors all stem from a middle-aged man with Graves' ophthalmopathy.

On this clonotype itself: A much more abundant neighbour one base away suggests this may be a read error. The rearrangement links TRBV29-1 to TRBJ2-1; TRBD2 matches 12 bases. The CDR3 has 13 residues. Germline V gene sequence: CDR1 SQVTM, CDR2 ANQGSEA. V shed 5 bases and J 7 bases; nucleotides not matched to a gene: 3. CDR3 sequence reads: CSVRTSGNNEQFF. CDR3 coding DNA: TGCAGCGTTCGGACTAGCGGGAATAATGAGCAGTTCTTC.

This chain joins TRBV19 and TRBJ2-7; TRBD2 aligns across 11 bases. V shed 6 bases, J shed 5 bases, and the junction held 3 bases outside the gene matches. The CDR3 extends over 13 amino acids. Germline V gene sequence: CDR1 LNHDA, CDR2 SQIVND (reference sequence). The CDR3 nucleotides are TGTGCCAGTAGATTAGCGGGGGGGAACGAGCAGTACTTC. It is translated as CASRLAGGNEQYF.

V is TRBV12-3 or TRBV12-4 and J is TRBJ1-6, with D perhaps matching TRBD1 (5 bases). V lost 2 bases and J 13 bases, leaving 9 bases between the germline ends. This CDR3 spans 12 amino acids. CDR3 region: CASSLQGLPLHF. In DNA form, the CDR3 reads TGTGCCAGCAGTTTACAGGGTCTCCCCCTCCACTTT.